A single sample is the source of the 25 T cell receptor beta chains below, sequenced in a study of blood T cell repertoires in COVID-19. Repertoires were generated with immunoSEQ multiplex PCR, while TCRdb's copy carries only in-frame clones and drops some. Of more than 150,000 clones in the sample, 80% to 85% were seen once. Sequenced input: PBMCs or T cells enriched from blood (not recorded which). The origin of the receptors is a woman between 45 and 65 years old who had recovered from COVID-19.

This chain connects TRBV29-1 to TRBJ2-2; a weak D match, TRBD2 (6 bases). The germline gives CDR1 SQVTM, CDR2 ANQGSEA. The ends were cut back, 5 bases at V and 2 bases at J, with 9 bases in the middle. This CDR3 is 13 amino acids long. CDR3: CSVRSGNTGELFF. CDR3 DNA sequence: TGCAGCGTTCGTAGCGGTAACACCGGGGAGCTGTTTTTT.

J is TRBJ2-2 and V is TRBV11-2; D is possibly TRBD2 (6 bases). Trimming pared 2 bases from V and 5 bases from J, leaving 15 bases between. The CDR3 runs to 16 residues. Germline loops: CDR1 SGHAT, CDR2 FQNNGV. CDR3 residues: CASSLRRPGRTGELFF. CDR3 DNA sequence: TGTGCCAGCAGCTTACGGAGGCCCGGGAGAACCGGGGAGCTGTTTTTT.

In its sample, this clone was seen a few times. The chain combines TRBV6-2 or TRBV6-3 with TRBJ2-2; D gene uncertain. The germline CDR1 and CDR2 sequences are MNHEY and SVGEGT. The CDR3 sequence is 14 residues long. Trimming left V 4 bases short and J 3 bases short, with 9 bases between. The CDR3 region has the DNA TGTGCCAGCAGTTCCGCAACATACACCGGGGAGCTGTTTTTT. It codes for CASSSATYTGELFF.

This rearrangement joins TRBV7-2 to TRBJ2-7, with D possibly being TRBD1 (6 bases). Trimming pared 3 bases from V and 13 bases from J, leaving 16 bases between. CDR1 SGHTA and CDR2 FQGNSA come from the germline V gene. This CDR3 is built from 12 residues. The CDR3 protein is CASSFLGTKFYF. The CDR3 nucleotides read TGTGCCAGCAGCTTCCTCGGGACAAAGTTCTACTTC.

The V gene is TRBV27, the J gene TRBJ1-1; 7 nucleotides line up with TRBD1. V gave up 6 bases and J gave up 4 bases; unmatched junction bases: 11. Germline CDR1 and CDR2: MNHEY and SMNVEV (reference sequence). This CDR3 is built from 15 residues. The CDR3: CASSTWGDSGTEAFF. The DNA for the CDR3 is TGTGCCAGCAGCACATGGGGGGACAGCGGCACTGAAGCTTTCTTT.

The chain has TRBV28 and TRBJ2-5; D is perhaps TRBD1 (6 bases). CDR1 MDHEN and CDR2 SYDVKM come from the germline V gene. The CDR3 loop spans 14 amino acids. Trimming pared 5 bases from V and 4 bases from J, leaving 14 bases between. The CDR3 sequence is CASSASGVRETQYF. CDR3 DNA sequence: TGTGCCAGCAGTGCCTCAGGGGTAAGAGAGACCCAGTACTTC.

The chain links TRBV3-1 (or the pseudogene TRBV3-2) to TRBJ1-2, with unresolved D. The V gene lost 0 bases and the J gene lost 2 bases, with 4 bases spanning the gap. Germline V CDR1 and CDR2: LGHDT, YNNKEL (reference sequence). The CDR3 runs 13 residues. CDR3 loop: CASSQDRNYGYTF. For the CDR3, the DNA is TGTGCCAGCAGCCAAGACAGAAACTATGGCTACACCTTC.

J is TRBJ2-5 and V is TRBV2; 14 bases map to TRBD2. The CDR3 runs 16 residues. The germline V gene has CDR1 SNHLY and CDR2 FYNNEI. Trimming took 8 bases from V and 1 from J; bases not matched to a gene: 6. The CDR3 sequence: CASARLAGGSQETQYF. DNA for the CDR3: TGTGCCAGCGCTAGACTAGCGGGGGGGTCCCAAGAGACCCAGTACTTC.

CDR3 residues: CASSGTSGRAEGTDTQYF. CDR3 in DNA: TGTGCCAGCAGCGGCACTAGCGGGAGGGCCGAGGGCACAGATACGCAGTATTTT. The J gene is TRBJ2-3, the V gene TRBV9, with TRBD2 matching 13 bases. Per the germline V gene, CDR1 is SGDLS and CDR2 is YYNGEE. This CDR3 contains 18 residues. V dropped 3 bases and J dropped 1; count of bases not matched to a gene: 8.

The chain links TRBV7-3 to TRBJ2-1, with 12 bases lining up with TRBD2. The V gene's germline CDR1 is SGHTA and CDR2 FQGTGA. V dropped 2 bases and J dropped 7; count of bases not matched to a gene: 15. The CDR3 contains 19 residues. CDR3 sequence (DNA): TGTGCCAGCAGCTTACGCCGCCTTTCGCTAGCGGGAGGGAGGAATGAGCAGTTCTTC. It yields the protein CASSLRRLSLAGGRNEQFF.

The rearrangement uses TRBV27 and TRBJ1-1; 7 bases agree with TRBD1. Per germline, CDR1 MNHEY and CDR2 SMNVEV (reference sequence). This CDR3 region has 14 residues. The trim removed 5 bases at V and 4 bases at J, leaving 7 bases unmatched. The CDR3 region has the DNA TGTGCCAGCAGTCCCTTCGGGACAGTCACTGAAGCTTTCTTT. Protein product: CASSPFGTVTEAFF.

The genes are TRBV9 and TRBJ2-3, with TRBD2 matching over 9 bases. The CDR3 loop spans 16 amino acids. The junction had 7 bases not matched to a gene; V was cut back by 0 bases and J by 5 bases. Germline loops: CDR1 SGDLS, CDR2 YYNGEE. The CDR3 sequence: CASSVGGGGAQDTQYF. The CDR3 nucleotides read TGTGCCAGCAGCGTAGGGGGCGGGGGGGCCCAAGATACGCAGTATTTT.

V and J are TRBV6-5 and TRBJ1-4; possibly TRBD1 for D (6 bases). Trimming stripped 7 bases from V and 0 bases from J, with 12 bases between. Germline CDR1 and CDR2: MNHEY and SVGAGI. This CDR3 has 15 amino acids. The CDR3 nucleotides are TGTGCCAGCAACGAAGGGGGGGCAACTAATGAAAAACTGTTTTTT. It specifies CASNEGGATNEKLFF.

The chain joins TRBV11-3 to TRBJ1-5, with D possibly being TRBD1 (6 bases). The V gene lost 1 base and the J gene lost 1 base, with 14 bases spanning the gap. Germline V lookup: CDR1 SGHNT, CDR2 YENEEA. This CDR3 spans 17 amino acids. The chain's CDR3 is CASSLGDRQRSNQPQHF. CDR3 nucleotide sequence: TGTGCCAGCAGCTTAGGTGACAGGCAACGGAGCAATCAGCCCCAGCATTTT.

The V and J genes are TRBV7-2 and TRBJ2-7; 8 bases match TRBD1. This CDR3 is built from 14 residues. CDR1 and CDR2 from the germline V gene are SGHTA and FQGNSA. V lost 1 base and J lost 6; bases outside the gene matches: 5. DNA for the CDR3: TGTGCCAGCAGCTTAGGGACAGGGATCGGCGAGCAGTACTTC. This gives the protein CASSLGTGIGEQYF.

V and J are TRBV11-1 and TRBJ1-4, with 8 bases that match TRBD1. The germline gives CDR1 SGHAT, CDR2 FQDESV (reference sequence). V lost 5 bases to trimming and J lost 7 bases; unmatched junction nucleotides: 12. There are 16 residues in the CDR3. The CDR3 here is CASSPRSGTGGEKLFF. The CDR3 nucleotides are TGTGCCAGCAGCCCCCGGTCCGGGACAGGAGGTGAAAAACTGTTTTTT.

The chain is built from TRBV5-1 and TRBJ2-3; a possible D gene is TRBD1 (5 bases). The germline V and J ends were trimmed by 3 bases and 4 bases, with 15 bases remaining between them. Germline values: CDR1 SGHRS, CDR2 YFSETQ. CDR3 length: 15 amino acids. In DNA, the CDR3 is TGCGCCAGCAGCTGGGCCCTGACAGTTTCAGATACGCAGTATTTT. It specifies CASSWALTVSDTQYF. The full variable domain, completed using reference TRBV5-1 and TRBJ2-3, is KAGVTQTPRYLIKTRGQQVTLSCSPISGHRSVSWYQQTPGQGLQFLFEYFSETQRNKGNFPGRFSGRQFSNSRSEMNVSTLELGDSALYLCASSWALTVSDTQYFGPGTRLTVL.

The CDR3 loop reads CASRLTGGNYGYTF. The CDR3 coding sequence is TGTGCCAGCAGGCTGACAGGGGGTAACTATGGCTACACCTTC. The chain links TRBV6-5 to TRBJ1-2; TRBD1 matches 9 bases. The CDR3 contains 14 residues. CDR1 and CDR2 from the germline V gene are MNHEY and SVGAGI. With 6 bases clipped from V and 1 base from J, the junction kept 3 bases outside the gene matches.

V and J are TRBV28 and TRBJ1-6; 8 positions match TRBD1. The V segment lost 10 bases and the J segment 8 bases; nucleotides outside the gene matches: 19. Germline V gives CDR1 MDHEN, CDR2 SYDVKM. CDR3 size: 17 residues. The CDR3 protein is CATLSRTGTVVDSPLHF. The CDR3, as DNA: TGTGCCACGCTATCTAGGACAGGGACGGTGGTAGATTCACCCCTCCACTTT.

The genes are TRBV7-9 and TRBJ2-7, with 7 nucleotides matching TRBD2. Germline-derived CDR1 and CDR2 are SEHNR and FQNEAQ (reference sequence). The trim removed 4 bases at V and 1 base at J, leaving 10 bases unmatched. The CDR3 runs 16 residues. As DNA, the CDR3 is TGTGCCAGCAGCTCCACACTAGCGAGAGCTTCCTACGAGCAGTACTTC. This translates into CASSSTLARASYEQYF.

The chain combines TRBV6-6 with TRBJ2-5, with 7 bases identical to TRBD1. The CDR3 sequence is 15 residues long. CDR1 is MNHNY and CDR2 is SVGAGI in the germline V gene (reference sequence). V shed 0 bases and J 4 bases; nucleotides not matched to a gene: 5. As DNA, the CDR3 is TGTGCCAGCAGTTACTCAGGGGGCTCTCGAGAGACCCAGTACTTC. Encoded protein: CASSYSGGSRETQYF.

V and J are TRBV28 and TRBJ2-7; TRBD1 aligns across 7 bases. CDR3 length: 12 amino acids. Germline assignment: CDR1 MDHEN and CDR2 SYDVKM. The CDR3: CSSSDRVYEQYF. The CDR3 nucleotides read TGTTCCTCCTCTGACAGGGTATACGAGCAGTACTTC.

The V gene is TRBV6-2 or TRBV6-3, the J gene TRBJ1-3, with D uncertain. Per the germline V gene, CDR1 is MNHEY and CDR2 is SVGEGT. Trimming pared 2 bases from V and 0 bases from J, leaving 11 bases between. The CDR3 sequence is 16 residues long. The CDR3 reads CASSYPFGSSGNTIYF. DNA of the CDR3: TGTGCCAGCAGTTACCCTTTTGGCAGCTCTGGAAACACCATATATTTT.

The chain recombines TRBV27 with TRBJ2-6; D ambiguous. The CDR3 contains 14 residues. Trimming pared 3 bases from V and 1 base from J, leaving 4 bases between. Germline V gives CDR1 MNHEY, CDR2 SMNVEV (reference sequence). CDR3 residues: CASSFRSGANVLTF. The CDR3 nucleotides read TGTGCCAGCAGTTTCCGGTCTGGGGCCAACGTCCTGACTTTC.

V is TRBV2 and J is TRBJ1-4, with D maybe TRBD1 (6 bases). The CDR3 runs to 13 residues. Trimming stripped 3 bases from V and 13 bases from J, with 15 bases between. Germline CDR1 SNHLY, CDR2 FYNNEI. The chain's CDR3 is CASSEGQGGILFF. The CDR3 coding sequence is TGTGCCAGCAGTGAGGGGCAAGGGGGAATACTGTTTTTT.